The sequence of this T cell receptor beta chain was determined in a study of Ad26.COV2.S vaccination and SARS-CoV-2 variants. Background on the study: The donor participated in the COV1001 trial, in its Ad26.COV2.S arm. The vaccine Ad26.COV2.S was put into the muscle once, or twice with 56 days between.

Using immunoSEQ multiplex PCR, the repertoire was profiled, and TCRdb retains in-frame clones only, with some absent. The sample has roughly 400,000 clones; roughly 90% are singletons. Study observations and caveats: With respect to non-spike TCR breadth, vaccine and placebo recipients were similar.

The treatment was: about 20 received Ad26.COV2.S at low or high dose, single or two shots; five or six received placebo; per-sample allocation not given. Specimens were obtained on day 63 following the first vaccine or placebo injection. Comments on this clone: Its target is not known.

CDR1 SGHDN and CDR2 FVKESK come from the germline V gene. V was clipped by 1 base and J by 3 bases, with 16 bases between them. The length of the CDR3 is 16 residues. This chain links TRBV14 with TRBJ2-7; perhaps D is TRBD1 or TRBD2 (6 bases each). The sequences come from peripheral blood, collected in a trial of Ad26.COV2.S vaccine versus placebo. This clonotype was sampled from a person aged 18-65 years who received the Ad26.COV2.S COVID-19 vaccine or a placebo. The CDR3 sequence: CASSQGPGGALYEQYF. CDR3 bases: TGTGCCAGCAGCCAAGGGCCCGGGGGCGCCCTCTACGAGCAGTACTTC.